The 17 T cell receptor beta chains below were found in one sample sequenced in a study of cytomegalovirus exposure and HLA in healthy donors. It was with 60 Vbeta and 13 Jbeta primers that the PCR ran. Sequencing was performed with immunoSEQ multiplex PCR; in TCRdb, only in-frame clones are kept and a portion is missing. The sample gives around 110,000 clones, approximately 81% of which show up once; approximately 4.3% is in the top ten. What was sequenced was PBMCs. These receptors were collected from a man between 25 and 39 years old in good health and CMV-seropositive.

The CDR3 loop reads CSVQGINYEQYF. CDR3 coding DNA: TGCAGCGTACAGGGTATTAACTACGAGCAGTACTTC. This chain uses TRBV29-1 with TRBJ2-7, with D maybe TRBD1 (6 bases). This CDR3 has 12 amino acids. CDR1 is SQVTM, CDR2 ANQGSEA, per germline. V lost 6 bases to trimming and J lost 3 bases, with 12 bases between them.

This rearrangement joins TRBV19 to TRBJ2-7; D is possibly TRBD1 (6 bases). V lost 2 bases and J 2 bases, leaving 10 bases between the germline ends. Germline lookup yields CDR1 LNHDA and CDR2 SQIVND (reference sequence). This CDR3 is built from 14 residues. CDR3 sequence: CASSITQGPYEQYF. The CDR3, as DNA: TGTGCCAGTAGTATAACACAGGGACCCTACGAGCAGTACTTC.

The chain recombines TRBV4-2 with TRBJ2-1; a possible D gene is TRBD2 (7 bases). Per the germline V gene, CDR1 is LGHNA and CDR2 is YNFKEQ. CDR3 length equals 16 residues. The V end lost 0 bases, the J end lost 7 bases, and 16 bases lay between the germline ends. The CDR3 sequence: CASSQDLAGAGNEQFF. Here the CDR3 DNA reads TGTGCCAGCAGCCAAGATCTGGCGGGGGCCGGTAATGAGCAGTTCTTC.

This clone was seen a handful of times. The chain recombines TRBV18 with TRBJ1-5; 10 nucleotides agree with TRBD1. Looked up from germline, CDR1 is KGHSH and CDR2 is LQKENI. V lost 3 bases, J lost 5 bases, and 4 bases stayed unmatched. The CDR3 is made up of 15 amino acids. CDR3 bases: TGTGCCAGCTCACCCTTGGGACAGGGGCATCAGCCCCAGCATTTT. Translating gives CASSPLGQGHQPQHF.

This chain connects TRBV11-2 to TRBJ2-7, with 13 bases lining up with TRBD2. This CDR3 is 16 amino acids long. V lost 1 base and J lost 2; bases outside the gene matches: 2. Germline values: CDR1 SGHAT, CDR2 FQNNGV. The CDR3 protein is CASSLAGLAGAYEQYF. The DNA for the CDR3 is TGTGCCAGCAGCTTAGCTGGACTAGCGGGGGCCTACGAGCAGTACTTC.

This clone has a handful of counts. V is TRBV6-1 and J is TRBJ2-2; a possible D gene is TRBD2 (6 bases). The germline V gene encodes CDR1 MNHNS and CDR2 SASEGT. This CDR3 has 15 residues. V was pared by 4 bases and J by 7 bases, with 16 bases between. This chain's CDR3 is CASSVLEGSVGELFF. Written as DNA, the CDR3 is TGTGCCAGCAGTGTGTTGGAGGGTTCTGTCGGGGAGCTGTTTTTT.

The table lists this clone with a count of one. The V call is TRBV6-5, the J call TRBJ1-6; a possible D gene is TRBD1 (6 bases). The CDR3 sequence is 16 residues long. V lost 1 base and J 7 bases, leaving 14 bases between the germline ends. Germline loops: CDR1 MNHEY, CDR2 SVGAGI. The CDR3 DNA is TGTGCCAGCAGTTACTTGTACAGGGTCGGAAATTCACCCCTCCACTTT. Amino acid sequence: CASSYLYRVGNSPLHF.

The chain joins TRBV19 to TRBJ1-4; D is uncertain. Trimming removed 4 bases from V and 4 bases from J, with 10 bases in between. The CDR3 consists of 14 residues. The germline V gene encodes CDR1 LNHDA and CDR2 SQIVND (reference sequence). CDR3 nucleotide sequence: TGTGCCAGTAGTACCGCAGGTTTTAATGAAAAACTGTTTTTT. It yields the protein CASSTAGFNEKLFF.

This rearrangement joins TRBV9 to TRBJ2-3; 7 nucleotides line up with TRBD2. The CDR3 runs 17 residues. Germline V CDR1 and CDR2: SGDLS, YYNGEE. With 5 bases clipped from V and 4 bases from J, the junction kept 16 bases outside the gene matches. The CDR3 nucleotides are TGTGCCAGCAGTACCACCGCCGGCGGGAGTAAAGCAGATACGCAGTATTTT. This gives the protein CASSTTAGGSKADTQYF.

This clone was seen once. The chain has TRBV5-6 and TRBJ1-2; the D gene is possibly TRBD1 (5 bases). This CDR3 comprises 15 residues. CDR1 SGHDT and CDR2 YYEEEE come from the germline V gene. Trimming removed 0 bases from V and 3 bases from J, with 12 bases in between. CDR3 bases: TGTGCCAGCAGCTTGGTTATCAGGGTAGACTATGGCTACACCTTC. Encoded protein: CASSLVIRVDYGYTF.

The CDR3 is CASSQTGFTEAFF. The CDR3, as DNA: TGTGCCAGCAGCCAGACAGGGTTCACTGAAGCTTTCTTT. The rearrangement links TRBV7-2 to TRBJ1-1; TRBD1 matches at 7 bases. V shed 5 bases, J shed 4 bases, and the junction held 4 bases outside the gene matches. This CDR3 contains 13 residues. CDR1 and CDR2 from the germline V gene are SGHTA and FQGNSA. Full variable domain (rest looked up from reference TRBV7-2 and TRBJ1-1): GAGVSQSPSNKVTEKGKDVELRCDPISGHTALYWYRQSLGQGLEFLIYFQGNSAPDKSGLPSDRFSAERTGGSVSTLTIQRTQQEDSAVYLCASSQTGFTEAFFGQGTRLTVV.

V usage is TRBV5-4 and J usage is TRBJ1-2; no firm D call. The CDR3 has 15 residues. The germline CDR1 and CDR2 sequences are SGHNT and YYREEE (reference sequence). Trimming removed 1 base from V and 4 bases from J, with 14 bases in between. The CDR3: CASSLRGGSGYGYTF. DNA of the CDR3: TGTGCCAGCAGCTTGCGGGGAGGTAGCGGCTATGGCTACACCTTC.

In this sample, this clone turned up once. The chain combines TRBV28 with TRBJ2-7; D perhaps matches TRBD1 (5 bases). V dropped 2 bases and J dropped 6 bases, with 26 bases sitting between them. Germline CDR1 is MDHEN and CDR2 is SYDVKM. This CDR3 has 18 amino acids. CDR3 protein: CASSLPWAGLIPPGEQYF. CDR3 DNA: TGTGCCAGCAGTTTACCCTGGGCAGGGTTGATCCCTCCGGGCGAGCAGTACTTC.

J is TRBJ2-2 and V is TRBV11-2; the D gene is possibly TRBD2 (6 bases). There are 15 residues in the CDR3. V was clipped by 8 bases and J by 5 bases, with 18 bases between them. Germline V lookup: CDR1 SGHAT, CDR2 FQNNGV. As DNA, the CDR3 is TGTGCCAGCCCAGTGTCGGGAGTAAAAACCGGGGAGCTGTTTTTT. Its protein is CASPVSGVKTGELFF. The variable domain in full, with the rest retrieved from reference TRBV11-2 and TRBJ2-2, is EAGVAQSPRYKIIEKRQSVAFWCNPISGHATLYWYQQILGQGPKLLIQFQNNGVVDDSQLPKDRFSAERLKGVDSTLKIQPAKLEDSAVYLCASPVSGVKTGELFFGEGSRLTVL.

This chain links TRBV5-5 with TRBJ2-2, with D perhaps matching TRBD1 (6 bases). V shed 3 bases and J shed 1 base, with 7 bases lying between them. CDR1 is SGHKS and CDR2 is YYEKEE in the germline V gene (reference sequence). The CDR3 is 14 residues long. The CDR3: CASSSTGNTGELFF. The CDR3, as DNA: TGTGCCAGCAGCTCGACAGGGAACACCGGGGAGCTGTTTTTT.

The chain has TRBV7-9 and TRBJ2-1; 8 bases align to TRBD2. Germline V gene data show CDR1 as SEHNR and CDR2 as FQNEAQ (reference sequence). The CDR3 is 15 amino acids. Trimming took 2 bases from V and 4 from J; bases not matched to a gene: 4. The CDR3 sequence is CASSLMLAGYNEQFF. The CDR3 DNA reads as TGTGCCAGCAGCTTAATGCTAGCGGGTTACAATGAGCAGTTCTTC.

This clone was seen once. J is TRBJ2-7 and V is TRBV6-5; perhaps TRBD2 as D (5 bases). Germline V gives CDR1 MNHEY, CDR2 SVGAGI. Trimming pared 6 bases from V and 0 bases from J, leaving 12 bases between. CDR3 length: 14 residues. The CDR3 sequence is CASSLSEISYEQYF. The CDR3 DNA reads TGTGCCAGCAGCCTTAGCGAGATCTCCTACGAGCAGTACTTC.